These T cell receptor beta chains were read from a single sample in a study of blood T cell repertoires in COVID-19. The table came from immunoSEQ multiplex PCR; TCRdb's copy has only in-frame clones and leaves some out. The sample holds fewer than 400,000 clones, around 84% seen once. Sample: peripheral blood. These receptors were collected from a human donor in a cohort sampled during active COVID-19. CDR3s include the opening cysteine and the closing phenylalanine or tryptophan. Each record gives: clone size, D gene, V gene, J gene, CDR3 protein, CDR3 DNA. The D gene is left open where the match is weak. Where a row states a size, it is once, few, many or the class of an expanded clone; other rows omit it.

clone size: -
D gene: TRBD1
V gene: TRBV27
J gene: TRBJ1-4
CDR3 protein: CASRRWETGANEKLFF
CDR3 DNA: TGTGCCAGCCGTAGGTGGGAAACAGGGGCGAATGAAAAACTGTTTTTT

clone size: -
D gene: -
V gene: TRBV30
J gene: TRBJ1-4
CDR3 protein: CAWSVVQGATNEKLFF
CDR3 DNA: TGTGCCTGGAGTGTAGTCCAGGGTGCAACTAATGAAAAACTGTTTTTT

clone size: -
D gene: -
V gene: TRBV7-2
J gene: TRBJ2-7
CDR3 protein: CASSPPRGEGSEQYF
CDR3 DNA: TGTGCCAGCTCCCCTCCCAGGGGGGAAGGGAGCGAGCAGTACTTC

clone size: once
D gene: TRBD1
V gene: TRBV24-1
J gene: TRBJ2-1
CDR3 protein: CATSEQIGQANNEQFF
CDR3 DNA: TGTGCCACCAGTGAACAAATTGGACAGGCCAACAATGAGCAGTTCTTC

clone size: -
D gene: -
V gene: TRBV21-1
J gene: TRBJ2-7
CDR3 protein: CATLGQGPYEQYF
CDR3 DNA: TGTGCCACCCTAGGACAGGGCCCCTACGAGCAGTACTTC

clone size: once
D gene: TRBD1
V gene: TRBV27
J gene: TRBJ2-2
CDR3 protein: CASSHRGTGGEGELFF
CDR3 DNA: TGTGCCAGCAGTCACCGGGGGACAGGGGGCGAGGGGGAGCTGTTTTTT

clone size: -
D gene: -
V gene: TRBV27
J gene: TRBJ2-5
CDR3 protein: CASSLTDLETQYF
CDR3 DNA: TGTGCCAGCAGTTTAACGGATCTAGAAACCCAGTACTTC

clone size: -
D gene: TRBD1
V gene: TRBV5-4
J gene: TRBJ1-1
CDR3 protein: CASSQGTGRNTEAFF
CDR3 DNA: TGTGCCAGCAGCCAAGGGACAGGTAGGAACACTGAAGCTTTCTTT

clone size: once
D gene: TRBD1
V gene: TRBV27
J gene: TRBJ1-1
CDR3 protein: CASRDRVFTEAFF
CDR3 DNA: TGTGCCAGCAGGGACAGGGTGTTCACTGAAGCTTTCTTT

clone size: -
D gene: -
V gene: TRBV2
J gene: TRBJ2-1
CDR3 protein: CASERSSTSNEQFF
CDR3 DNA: TGTGCCAGCGAAAGGAGCAGTACGAGCAATGAGCAGTTCTTC